This TCR beta chain was documented in a study of cytomegalovirus exposure and HLA in healthy donors. About the study: Among roughly 180 million T cells, an earlier analysis found approximately 110 million unique TCR beta sequences.

Whole-study results and caveats: The study labeled 150 to 200 TCR beta chains cytomegalovirus-associated. Generally TCR sequences proved uncommon, though certain public TCRs appeared in numerous donors. What a later analysis reportedly showed was that an Asian-associated ancestry cluster had fewer N-insertions than the approximately 700-donor mean.

To note about this clone: Its antigen is currently unknown.

The length of the CDR3 is 15 residues. V lost 2 bases and J 2 bases, leaving 13 bases between the germline ends. Germline CDR1 reads LNHDA; CDR2 reads SQIVND (reference sequence). The PCR ran on 60 Vbeta and 13 Jbeta primers. Repertoires were generated with immunoSEQ multiplex PCR, while TCRdb's copy carries only in-frame clones and drops some. The sample contains some 80,000 clones, 75% to 85% of which appear only once. Material for sequencing was PBMCs. This TCR was sampled from a man aged 35 to 55 in good health and CMV-seronegative. The chain couples TRBV19 to TRBJ2-7, with D possibly TRBD2 on 6 matching bases. This CDR3 reads CASSIIWGDPYEQYF. CDR3 DNA sequence: TGTGCCAGTAGTATAATCTGGGGGGATCCCTACGAGCAGTACTTC.